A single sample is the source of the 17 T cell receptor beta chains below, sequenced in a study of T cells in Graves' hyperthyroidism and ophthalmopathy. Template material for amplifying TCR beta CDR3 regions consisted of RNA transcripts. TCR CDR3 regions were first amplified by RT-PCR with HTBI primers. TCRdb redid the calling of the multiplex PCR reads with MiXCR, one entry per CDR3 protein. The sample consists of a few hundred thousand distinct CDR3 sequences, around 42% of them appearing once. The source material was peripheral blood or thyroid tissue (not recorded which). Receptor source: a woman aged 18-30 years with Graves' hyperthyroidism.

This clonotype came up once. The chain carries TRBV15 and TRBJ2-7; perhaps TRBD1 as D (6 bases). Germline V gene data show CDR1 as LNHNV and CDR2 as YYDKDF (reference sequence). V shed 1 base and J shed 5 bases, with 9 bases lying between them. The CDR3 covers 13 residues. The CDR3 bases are TGTGCCACCAGCAGAGGGGCAGGGGACGAGCAGTACTTC. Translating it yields CATSRGAGDEQYF.

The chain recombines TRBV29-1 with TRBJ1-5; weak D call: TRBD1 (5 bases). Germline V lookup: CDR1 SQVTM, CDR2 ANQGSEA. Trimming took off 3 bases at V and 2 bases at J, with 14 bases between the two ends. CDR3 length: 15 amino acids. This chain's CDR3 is CSVDTGGDGNQPQHF. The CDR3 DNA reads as TGCAGCGTTGATACGGGGGGAGATGGCAATCAGCCCCAGCATTTT.

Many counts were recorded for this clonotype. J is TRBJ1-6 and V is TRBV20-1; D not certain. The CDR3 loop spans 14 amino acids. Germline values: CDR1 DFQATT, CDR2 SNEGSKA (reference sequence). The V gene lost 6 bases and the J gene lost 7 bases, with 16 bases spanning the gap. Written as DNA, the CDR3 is TGCAGTGCGGGTATGGGCGGACGCAATTCACCCCTCCACTTT. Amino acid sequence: CSAGMGGRNSPLHF.

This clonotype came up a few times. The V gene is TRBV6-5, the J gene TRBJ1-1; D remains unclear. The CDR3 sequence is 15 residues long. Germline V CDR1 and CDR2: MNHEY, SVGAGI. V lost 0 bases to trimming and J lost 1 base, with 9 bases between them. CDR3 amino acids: CASSYSSTTNTEAFF. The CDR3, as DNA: TGTGCCAGCAGTTACTCGAGTACCACGAACACTGAAGCTTTCTTT.

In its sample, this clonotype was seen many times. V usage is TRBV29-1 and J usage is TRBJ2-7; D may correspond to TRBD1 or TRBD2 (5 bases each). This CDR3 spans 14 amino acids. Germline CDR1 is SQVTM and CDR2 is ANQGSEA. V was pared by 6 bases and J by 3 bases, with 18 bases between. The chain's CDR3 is CSVSHRGPNYEQYF. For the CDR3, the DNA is TGCAGCGTCTCCCACCGGGGACCGAACTACGAGCAGTACTTC.

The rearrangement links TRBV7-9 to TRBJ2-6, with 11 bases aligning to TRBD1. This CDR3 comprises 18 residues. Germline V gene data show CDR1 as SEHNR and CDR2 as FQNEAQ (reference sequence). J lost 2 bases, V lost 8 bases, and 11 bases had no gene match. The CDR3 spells CASRSQGDRGTGANVLTF. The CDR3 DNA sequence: TGTGCCAGCCGCTCCCAGGGGGACAGGGGGACTGGGGCCAACGTCCTGACTTTC.

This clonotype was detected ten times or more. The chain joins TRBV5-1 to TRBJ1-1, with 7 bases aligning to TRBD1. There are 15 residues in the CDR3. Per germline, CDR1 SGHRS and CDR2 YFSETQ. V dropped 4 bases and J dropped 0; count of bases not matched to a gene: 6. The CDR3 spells CASSPDRAMNTEAFF. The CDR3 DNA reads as TGCGCCAGCAGCCCAGACAGGGCCATGAACACTGAAGCTTTCTTT.

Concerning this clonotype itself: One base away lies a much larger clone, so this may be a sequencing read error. The CDR3 nucleotides read TGCGCCAGCAGCCACCCCTTTGCAACTAATGAAAAACTGCTTTTT. Translated: CASSHPFATNEKLLF. The chain links TRBV4-3 to TRBJ1-4, with D hard to call. Per germline, CDR1 LGHNA and CDR2 YSLEER. CDR3 length: 15 residues.

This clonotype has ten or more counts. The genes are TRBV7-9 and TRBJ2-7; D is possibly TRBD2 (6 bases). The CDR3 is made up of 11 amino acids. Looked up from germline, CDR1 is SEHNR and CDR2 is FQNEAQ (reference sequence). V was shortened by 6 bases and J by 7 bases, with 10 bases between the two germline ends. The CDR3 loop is CASSRGWEQYF. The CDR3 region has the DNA TGTGCCAGCAGTCGGGGGTGGGAGCAGTACTTC. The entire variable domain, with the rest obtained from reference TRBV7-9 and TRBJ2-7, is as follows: DTGVSQNPRHKITKRGQNVTFRCDPISEHNRLYWYRQTLGQGPEFLTYFQNEAQLEKSRLLSDRFSAERPKGSFSTLEIQRTEQGDSAMYLCASSRGWEQYFGPGTRLTVT.

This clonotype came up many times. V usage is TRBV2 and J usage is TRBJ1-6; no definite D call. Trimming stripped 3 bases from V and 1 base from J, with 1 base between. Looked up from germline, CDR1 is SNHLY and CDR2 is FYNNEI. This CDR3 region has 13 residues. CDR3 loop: CASSDSYNSPLHF. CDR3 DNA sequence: TGTGCCAGCAGTGATTCCTATAATTCACCCCTCCACTTT. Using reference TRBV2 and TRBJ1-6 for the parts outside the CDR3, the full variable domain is EPEVTQTPSHQVTQMGQEVILRCVPISNHLYFYWYRQILGQKVEFLVSFYNNEISEKSEIFDDQFSVERPDGSNFTLKIRSTKLEDSAMYFCASSDSYNSPLHFGNGTRLTVT.

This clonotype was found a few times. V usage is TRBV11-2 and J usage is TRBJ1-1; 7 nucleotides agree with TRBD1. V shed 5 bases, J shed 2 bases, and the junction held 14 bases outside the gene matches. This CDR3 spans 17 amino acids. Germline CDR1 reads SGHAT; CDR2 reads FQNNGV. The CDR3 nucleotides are TGTGCCAGCAGCCCCCCACCCGGACAGGAAATAAACACTGAAGCTTTCTTT. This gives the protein CASSPPPGQEINTEAFF.

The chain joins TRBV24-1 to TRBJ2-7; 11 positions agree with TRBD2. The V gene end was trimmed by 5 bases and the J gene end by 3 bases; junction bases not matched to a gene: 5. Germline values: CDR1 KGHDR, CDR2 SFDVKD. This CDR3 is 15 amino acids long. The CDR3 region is CATSASSGRGYEQYF. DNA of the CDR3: TGTGCCACCAGTGCTAGTAGCGGGAGGGGCTACGAGCAGTACTTC.

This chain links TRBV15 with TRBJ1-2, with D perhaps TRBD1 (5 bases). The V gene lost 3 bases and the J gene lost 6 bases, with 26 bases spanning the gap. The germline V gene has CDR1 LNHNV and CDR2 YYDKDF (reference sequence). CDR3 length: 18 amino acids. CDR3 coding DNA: TGTGCCACCAGCAGCTTAGCGGGGGGTACAGGTGTCCCGAATGGCTACACCTTC. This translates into CATSSLAGGTGVPNGYTF.

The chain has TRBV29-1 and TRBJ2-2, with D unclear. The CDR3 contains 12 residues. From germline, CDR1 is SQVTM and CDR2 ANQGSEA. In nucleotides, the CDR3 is TGCAGGGCTGGCGTACCCACCGGGGAGCTGTTTTTT. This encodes CRAGVPTGELFF.

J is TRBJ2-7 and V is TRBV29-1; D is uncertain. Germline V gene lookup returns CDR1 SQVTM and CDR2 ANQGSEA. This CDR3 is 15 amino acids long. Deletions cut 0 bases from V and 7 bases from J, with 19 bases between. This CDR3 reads CSVEDIGQNGNEQYF. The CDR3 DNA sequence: TGCAGCGTTGAAGATATAGGGCAGAACGGCAATGAGCAGTACTTC.

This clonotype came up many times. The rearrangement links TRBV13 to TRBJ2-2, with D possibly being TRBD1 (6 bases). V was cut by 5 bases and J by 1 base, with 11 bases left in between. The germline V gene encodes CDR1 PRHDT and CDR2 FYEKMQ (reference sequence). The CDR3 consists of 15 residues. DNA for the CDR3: TGTGCCAGCAGCGGGACACAGGGGAACACCGGGGAGCTGTTTTTT. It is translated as CASSGTQGNTGELFF.

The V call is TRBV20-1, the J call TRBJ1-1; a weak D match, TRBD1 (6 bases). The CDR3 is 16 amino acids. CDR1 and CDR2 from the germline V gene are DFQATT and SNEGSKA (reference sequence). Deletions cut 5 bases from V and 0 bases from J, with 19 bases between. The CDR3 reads CSAGKLGQTLNTEAFF. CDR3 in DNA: TGCAGTGCTGGAAAATTAGGACAGACTCTGAACACTGAAGCTTTCTTT.